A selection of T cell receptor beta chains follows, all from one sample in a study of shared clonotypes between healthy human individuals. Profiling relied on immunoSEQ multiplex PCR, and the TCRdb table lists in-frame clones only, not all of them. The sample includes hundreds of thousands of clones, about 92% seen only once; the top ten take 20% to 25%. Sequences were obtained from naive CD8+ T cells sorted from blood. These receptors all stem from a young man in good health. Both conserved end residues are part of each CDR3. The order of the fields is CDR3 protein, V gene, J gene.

CDR3: CASTLLLVPGDEQFF
V: TRBV7-9
J: TRBJ2-1

CDR3: CAISSRQNSYEQYF
V: TRBV10-3
J: TRBJ2-7

CDR3: CASSGRGLAGGHGNIQYF
V: TRBV7-9
J: TRBJ2-4

CDR3: CASRGTSGAPYEQYF
V: TRBV6-6
J: TRBJ2-7

CDR3: CASSEADSTYEQYF
V: TRBV6-1
J: TRBJ2-7

CDR3: CASSTVQGRSKDEQYF
V: TRBV21-1
J: TRBJ2-7

CDR3: CASSQIGTTEQYF
V: TRBV4-1
J: TRBJ2-7

CDR3: CASSEGTGGYEKLFF
V: TRBV6-1
J: TRBJ1-4

CDR3: CASSQTTYEQYF
V: TRBV28
J: TRBJ2-7

CDR3: CATIDSSGNTIYF
V: TRBV15
J: TRBJ1-3

CDR3: CSVRQGPYTGELFF
V: TRBV29-1
J: TRBJ2-2

CDR3: CASSPRSLAVEHPKNEQFF
V: TRBV4-1
J: TRBJ2-1

CDR3: CARDEGPGHEQYF
V: TRBV7-2
J: TRBJ2-7

CDR3: CAWNIGEGYEQYF
V: TRBV30
J: TRBJ2-7

CDR3: CASIRDLNQPQHF
V: TRBV28
J: TRBJ1-5

CDR3: CASSLPGLVNEQFF
V: TRBV27
J: TRBJ2-1

CDR3: CASSRTAVEPTDTQYF
V: TRBV13
J: TRBJ2-3

CDR3: CASSLVQGLSFF
V: TRBV13
J: TRBJ1-1

CDR3: CASSDSQSYEQYF
V: TRBV6-1
J: TRBJ2-7

CDR3: CATSTRQGGGSYEQYF
V: TRBV15
J: TRBJ2-7

CDR3: CASSAVWPTGELFF
V: TRBV6-4
J: TRBJ2-2

CDR3: CASSPRTASYEQYF
V: TRBV2
J: TRBJ2-7

CDR3: CATSRGRDNQPQHF
V: TRBV15
J: TRBJ1-5

CDR3: CASSFSTAFFDEQYF
V: TRBV7-9
J: TRBJ2-7

CDR3: CASTQGNRGAKNIQYF
V: TRBV2
J: TRBJ2-4

CDR3: CASRLAGVINEQFF
V: TRBV5-1
J: TRBJ2-1

CDR3: CASSLAPGQGLTGELFF
V: TRBV7-9
J: TRBJ2-2

CDR3: CASSLGGAANQPQHF
V: TRBV28
J: TRBJ1-5

CDR3: CASSLEGQGYEQYF
V: TRBV7-9
J: TRBJ2-7

CDR3: CASSISPSGRDTGELFF
V: TRBV19
J: TRBJ2-2